This T cell receptor (beta chain) was recorded in a study of T cells after posttransplantation cyclophosphamide. Study results and limitations: Later post-transplant blood repertoires were often dominated by donor CD8+ memory clones. After PTCy, TRB diversity resembled that of CNI/methotrexate controls. Skin or GI-infiltrating T cells shared few TRB sequences with blood.

Clones were read by immunoSEQ multiplex PCR, and TCRdb kept only the in-frame ones, dropping some. In total the sample includes 44,000 or so clones, none of them seen once. Peripheral blood was collected from the related graft donor on the marrow donation day. Germline trimming cut 1 base from V and 2 bases from J; bases unmatched to any gene: 7. Germline V gives CDR1 SEHNR, CDR2 FQNEAQ (reference sequence). The length of the CDR3 is 16 residues. This clone has ten or more counts. Its antigen is still unknown. This sequence joins TRBV7-9 and TRBJ2-7; 8 bases are shared with TRBD1. The TCR sequence derives from a man aged 35-49 years in good health, CMV-negative, and a related stem cell transplant donor. Sequencing was performed on PBMCs. The DNA of the CDR3 is TGTGCCAGCAGCTTAGGGATAGGACAGGGACCCTACGAGCAGTACTTC. This sequence encodes CASSLGIGQGPYEQYF.